This TCR beta chain was profiled in a study of T cell responses to AZD1222 COVID-19 vaccine. The table came from immunoSEQ multiplex PCR; TCRdb's copy has only in-frame clones and leaves some out. The repertoire holds under 200,000 clones, with roughly nine tenths as singletons. The source material was peripheral blood, sampled 28 days after the second AZD1222 dose. This sequence originates from an adult who received the AZD1222 COVID-19 vaccine.

The CDR3 region has the DNA TGCAGTGCTAGTCCGAAGGGGGGCGCAACTAATGAAAAACTGTTTTTT. This encodes CSASPKGGATNEKLFF. The chain combines TRBV20-1 with TRBJ1-4, with D maybe TRBD1 (6 bases). Trimming shortened V by 3 bases and J by 0 bases, and 14 bases separated the two germline ends. This CDR3 comprises 16 residues. Germline CDR1 is DFQATT and CDR2 is SNEGSKA (reference sequence).